The TCR beta chain under discussion was sequenced for a study of monozygotic twins with inflammatory bowel disease. Study findings and constraints: IBD-affected twins scored below their healthy co-twins in TCRbeta diversity (inverse Simpson).

After re-calling the 5' RACE reads, TCRdb lists one entry per CDR3 protein, DNA absent. The ten top clones account for 2% to 2.5%, within a sample of 300,000 to 400,000 distinct CDR3 sequences. The CDR3 extends over 17 amino acids. Per the germline V gene, CDR1 is DFQATT and CDR2 is SNEGSKA (reference sequence). Researchers isolated total RNA from whole blood without sorting T cells. Concerning this clonotype itself: Its target is unknown.

The sequence was collected from a human donor with ulcerative colitis or Crohn's disease, or a healthy co-twin of an affected twin (not recorded which). The sequencing sample was made of blood. V usage is TRBV20-1 and J usage is TRBJ1-4. CDR3: CSAEKGGPTLANEKLFF.